The 17 T cell receptor beta chains listed next were all sequenced from one sample in a study of cytotoxic CD8 clonotypes in ibrutinib-treated CLL. Method: immunoSEQ multiplex PCR; TCRdb's copy keeps in-frame clones and lacks some. The sample contains roughly 190,000 clones, around 70% of which appear only once. The source material was PBMCs, sampled after 24 months of ibrutinib treatment. These receptors originate from a human donor with chronic lymphocytic leukemia.

This clone came up a few times. The J gene is TRBJ1-5, the V gene TRBV4-1; the D gene is possibly TRBD1 (5 bases). Germline CDR1 reads MGHRA; CDR2 reads YSYEKL. Trimming shortened V by 1 base and J by 6 bases, and 16 bases separated the two germline ends. CDR3 size: 16 residues. The CDR3 reads CASSQAAGGLGQPQHF. The CDR3 DNA sequence: TGCGCCAGCAGCCAAGCGGCCGGGGGTCTCGGTCAGCCCCAGCATTTT.

The chain joins TRBV23-1 to TRBJ2-7; the D gene is possibly TRBD1 (6 bases). TRBV23-1 has ORF status, its function being uncertain. V was shortened by 4 bases and J by 0 bases, with 13 bases between the two germline ends. CDR3 length: 15 amino acids. The CDR3 DNA follows: TGCGCCAGCAGTCCTAGACAGGTCTACTCCTACGAGCAGTACTTC. Translating it yields CASSPRQVYSYEQYF.

The V call is TRBV11-2, the J call TRBJ2-3; D is unresolved. Germline CDR1 SGHAT, CDR2 FQNNGV. The germline V and J ends were trimmed by 1 base and 5 bases, with 7 bases remaining between them. The CDR3 is made up of 13 amino acids. CDR3 sequence (DNA): TGTGCCAGCAGCTTAGCTCTGTTAGATACGCAGTATTTT. Translation gives CASSLALLDTQYF. Complete variable domain (other parts from reference TRBV11-2 and TRBJ2-3): EAGVAQSPRYKIIEKRQSVAFWCNPISGHATLYWYQQILGQGPKLLIQFQNNGVVDDSQLPKDRFSAERLKGVDSTLKIQPAKLEDSAVYLCASSLALLDTQYFGPGTRLTVL.

This clone appeared a few times. This chain joins TRBV2 and TRBJ2-5; perhaps TRBD2 as D (5 bases). CDR3 length equals 14 residues. From germline, CDR1 is SNHLY and CDR2 FYNNEI. With 6 bases removed from V and 1 base from J, the gap between germline ends came to 12 bases. The chain's CDR3 is CASSPRTAQETQYF. The CDR3 region has the DNA TGTGCCAGCAGCCCTAGGACTGCCCAAGAGACCCAGTACTTC.

This clone was picked up a small number of times. The chain uses TRBV5-4 and TRBJ2-2; D perhaps matches TRBD2 (7 bases). The CDR3 is made up of 17 amino acids. CDR1 is SGHNT and CDR2 is YYREEE in the germline V gene (reference sequence). Trimming removed 4 bases at V and 7 bases at J, with 23 bases between. The CDR3 DNA sequence: TGTGCCAGCAGCCCACGAGGGGGGCGGGAGCAAGGCGGGGAGCTGTTTTTT. Its translation: CASSPRGGREQGGELFF.

The chain employs TRBV18 and TRBJ2-5, with no clear D. CDR3 length: 13 amino acids. The germline V gene has CDR1 KGHSH and CDR2 LQKENI. Trimming removed 2 bases at V and 4 bases at J, with 8 bases between. This chain's CDR3 is CASSPLISETQYF. In DNA form, the CDR3 reads TGTGCCAGCTCACCATTGATCTCAGAGACCCAGTACTTC.

The genes are TRBV7-8 and TRBJ1-1, with TRBD1 matching over 10 bases. V was pared by 4 bases and J by 5 bases, with 7 bases of the junction left unmatched. The CDR3 is 15 residues long. Germline values: CDR1 SGHVS, CDR2 FQNEAQ. CDR3 coding DNA: TGTGCCAGCAGCTCCGGGACAGGGGCAGTGACTGAAGCTTTCTTT. Its translation is CASSSGTGAVTEAFF.

The rearrangement uses TRBV5-4 and TRBJ1-1; 8 bases are a match to TRBD1. Germline V gene sequence: CDR1 SGHNT, CDR2 YYREEE (reference sequence). V was clipped by 4 bases and J by 5 bases; unmatched bases: 13. The CDR3 is 16 amino acids. CDR3 in amino acids: CASSPSSAGGLTEAFF. The DNA for the CDR3 is TGTGCCAGCAGCCCATCCTCGGCAGGGGGCCTGACTGAAGCTTTCTTT.

V and J are TRBV10-3 and TRBJ2-5; D not resolved. The CDR3 extends over 11 amino acids. The germline V gene has CDR1 ENHRY and CDR2 SYGVKD. Trimming left V 5 bases short and J 5 bases short, with 6 bases between. CDR3 nucleotide sequence: TGTGCCATCAGTAACGGGGAGACCCAGTACTTC. Encoded protein: CAISNGETQYF.

Only one count was recorded for this clone. The V gene is TRBV5-6, the J gene TRBJ1-5, with 12 bases matching TRBD1. Germline lookup yields CDR1 SGHDT and CDR2 YYEEEE. The J segment lost 4 bases and the V segment lost 4 bases, leaving 6 bases of the junction unmatched. There are 16 residues in the CDR3. The CDR3 coding sequence is TGTGCCAGCAGCGTCGGGACAGGGGGCCCAAATCAGCCCCAGCATTTT. Amino acid sequence: CASSVGTGGPNQPQHF.

This chain links TRBV9 with TRBJ2-1, with D tentatively TRBD2 (5 bases). Germline lookup yields CDR1 SGDLS and CDR2 YYNGEE. Trimming removed 0 bases from V and 1 base from J, with 11 bases in between. The CDR3 covers 16 residues. The CDR3, as DNA: TGTGCCAGCAGCGTAGAACTAGATCTATCCTACAATGAGCAGTTCTTC. It encodes CASSVELDLSYNEQFF.

V is TRBV4-1 and J is TRBJ2-5; 10 bases are a match to TRBD2. CDR1 is MGHRA, CDR2 YSYEKL, per germline. Trimming at V came to 3 bases and at J to 5 bases, leaving 6 bases not matched to a gene. The CDR3 is made up of 15 amino acids. The CDR3 DNA sequence: TGCGCCAGCAGCCAGTCGGGGGGACTAGCGGAGACCCAGTACTTC. This translates into CASSQSGGLAETQYF.

This clone was counted a few times. The chain is built from TRBV4-1 and TRBJ2-7; 8 bases align to TRBD2. V lost 4 bases and J lost 0; bases outside the gene matches: 8. CDR3 length: 16 amino acids. Per germline, CDR1 MGHRA and CDR2 YSYEKL. The DNA of the CDR3 is TGCGCCAGCAGCCCCTCGGGGCGGGAGGTCTCCTACGAGCAGTACTTC. It is translated as CASSPSGREVSYEQYF.

The genes are TRBV9 and TRBJ2-5; D not resolved. This CDR3 has 12 residues. CDR1 SGDLS and CDR2 YYNGEE come from the germline V gene. V was cut by 5 bases and J by 4 bases, with 9 bases left in between. The CDR3 DNA is TGTGCCAGCAGTTTGTTTCGAGAGACCCAGTACTTC. Its protein is CASSLFRETQYF.

The rearrangement links TRBV7-8 to TRBJ2-1; TRBD2 might be the D (5 bases). Trimming removed 6 bases from V and 7 bases from J, with 19 bases in between. The germline V gene has CDR1 SGHVS and CDR2 FQNEAQ. The CDR3 totals 15 residues. The CDR3 reads CASRTTPHARNEQFF. CDR3 nucleotide sequence: TGTGCCAGCAGGACTACTCCACACGCAAGAAATGAGCAGTTCTTC. The entire variable domain, with the rest obtained from reference TRBV7-8 and TRBJ2-1, is as follows: GAGVSQSPRYKVAKRGQDVALRCDPISGHVSLFWYQQALGQGPEFLTYFQNEAQLDKSGLPSDRFFAERPEGSVSTLKIQRTQQEDSAVYLCASRTTPHARNEQFFGPGTRLTVL.

This chain links TRBV19 with TRBJ2-4; 8 positions agree with TRBD1. CDR3 length: 14 residues. From germline, CDR1 is LNHDA and CDR2 SQIVND (reference sequence). Losses at the gene ends were 2 bases for V and 6 bases for J; bases not matched to a gene: 3. CDR3 amino acids: CASSIQGARNIQYF. The CDR3 DNA reads TGTGCCAGTAGTATACAGGGGGCTAGAAACATTCAGTACTTC.

V is TRBV28 and J is TRBJ2-7; D possibly matches TRBD1 or TRBD2 (7 bases each). The germline V gene encodes CDR1 MDHEN and CDR2 SYDVKM. The ends were cut back, 0 bases at V and 2 bases at J, with 23 bases in the middle. The CDR3 sequence is 19 residues long. The CDR3 DNA reads TGTGCCAGCAGTTTATGGGTTATTAACAGGGGAGGGGCACCCTACGAGCAGTACTTC. Translating gives CASSLWVINRGGAPYEQYF.